This note documents a single T cell receptor beta chain sequence. In the authors' methods: For nucleated cells, counts were estimated from reference gene primer amplification. Assay used: immunoSEQ multiplex PCR; TCRdb lists only in-frame clones, some missing. The DNA was the basis for D and trimming; V, J and clone size are from that table. Counted here are some 150,000 clones, roughly nine tenths occurring once; the ten biggest clones make up around 9.9%. Enrolment of Seattle patients took place during active infection, and they were followed longitudinally. The source of the sample is a study of blood T cell repertoires in COVID-19. On the study more broadly: PBMCs, B-cell-depleted T cells, or T cells were the source of the cDNA or gDNA that made up the material.

Sample: peripheral blood. This TCR was recovered from a woman aged 60 to 75 with COVID-19, enrolled during active disease.

CDR3 in DNA: TGCAGTGCTAGTCTGTCTTACGAGCAGTACTTC. The encoded protein is CSASLSYEQYF. The V and J genes are TRBV20-1 and TRBJ2-7; D not resolved. V was cut by 3 bases and J by 4 bases, with 7 bases left in between. The CDR3 runs to 11 residues. The germline gives CDR1 DFQATT, CDR2 SNEGSKA (reference sequence).